Listed below are T cell receptor beta chains from one sample, sequenced in a study of chemoradiotherapy in HPV16-positive cancers. Clones were read by immunoSEQ multiplex PCR, and TCRdb kept only the in-frame ones, dropping some. In the table there are fewer than 40,000 clones, 76% of which are singletons. The material sequenced was blood, taken from a patient who underwent chemoradiotherapy. The receptors here all came from a human donor with HPV-associated anogenital cancer. The CDR3 runs from the conserved cysteine through the conserved F or W. Clone size is given for some rows only: seen once, a few or many times, or a class if the clone is expanded.

CASSYSRWTTSDTQYF NA TRBJ2-3 TRBV6-5
CASSLDPGNTGELFF NA TRBJ2-2 TRBV5-1
CSVRAGNTIYF once TRBJ1-3 TRBV29-1
CASRDTGNNSPLHF NA TRBJ1-6 TRBV2
CASSLHRDRGTQYF NA TRBJ2-5 TRBV25-1
CASSLTPGRMAGANVLTF NA TRBJ2-6 TRBV5-1
CASSPSGANVLTF few TRBJ2-6 TRBV7-3
CASRDRSYEQYF NA TRBJ2-7 TRBV10-2
CASSATLSGANVLTF NA TRBJ2-6 TRBV6-1
CASPLRGFKNIQYF NA TRBJ2-4 TRBV27
CASSLGLAGNTGELFF NA TRBJ2-2 TRBV5-6
CASSQEIPTAPRPQHF NA TRBJ1-5 TRBV4-1
CASSPRAGHTEAFF few TRBJ1-1 TRBV4-1
CASSRSTDTQYF NA TRBJ2-3 TRBV7-9
CASSLPGVEGYGYTF NA TRBJ1-2 TRBV5-6
CASSLALWGADNTQYF NA TRBJ2-3 TRBV5-5
CASSLRRQGVKTQYF NA TRBJ2-5 TRBV5-1
CASSPPGQGQREQYF once TRBJ2-7 TRBV5-4
CASSLDTGTGTYNEQFF NA TRBJ2-1 TRBV5-6
CASSLVGRTEAFF NA TRBJ1-1 TRBV5-4
CASRAGQGARRETQYF NA TRBJ2-5 TRBV5-1
CASSGNIAGELFF NA TRBJ2-2 TRBV2
CASVYQETQYF NA TRBJ2-5 TRBV10-2
CASSSIQGQGLYGYTF few TRBJ1-2 TRBV5-1
CASSPGTIAQHF few TRBJ1-5 TRBV9
CASSLAQAGANVLTF NA TRBJ2-6 TRBV5-4
CASSRTGDANTEAFF NA TRBJ1-1 TRBV6-4
CASSERGSPNQPQHF few TRBJ1-5 TRBV25-1
CASSLSTGDEAFF few TRBJ1-1 TRBV11-3
CASSQDPAGAFYEQYF NA TRBJ2-7 TRBV7-2
CASSPDYVNQPQHF NA TRBJ1-5 TRBV7-2
CASSASTGSGANVLTF NA TRBJ2-6 TRBV13
CASSISLGDEAFF once TRBJ1-1 TRBV19
CASSLRSTSEAFF NA TRBJ1-1 TRBV7-3
CASPPGHFSSYNSPLHF few TRBJ1-6 TRBV25-1
CASSLAASNYGYTF NA TRBJ1-2 TRBV5-1
CASSQDGTFSDTQYF NA TRBJ2-3 TRBV4-1
CASSPLNSLQYSPLHF NA TRBJ1-6 TRBV7-9
CASSPPRETTGELFF NA TRBJ2-2 TRBV5-1
CASSAGQGDTGELFF NA TRBJ2-2 TRBV9
CASIPGQGAYNEQFF NA TRBJ2-1 TRBV19
CASSPRTSGGEQYF few TRBJ2-7 TRBV9
CASSLIRAGPDTQYF NA TRBJ2-3 TRBV11-2
CSVGLAGGLTYNEQFF once TRBJ2-1 TRBV29-1
CASSSQYGYTF NA TRBJ1-2 TRBV6-5
CAWSRQGAQIPINYGYTF NA TRBJ1-2 TRBV30
CASSEQTMNTEAFF NA TRBJ1-1 TRBV25-1
CASSPPGQGFSGELFF NA TRBJ2-2 TRBV7-9